Shown below are 14 T cell receptor beta chains from a single sample sequenced in a study of blood T cell repertoires in COVID-19. Only in-frame clones appear in the TCRdb table, and some are missing; sequencing was by immunoSEQ multiplex PCR. The sample contains 200,000 to 300,000 clones, about nine tenths of which appear only once. Sequenced input: peripheral blood. These receptors originate from a man aged 55 to 70 who had recovered from COVID-19.

The chain joins TRBV4-2 to TRBJ1-1; 8 positions agree with TRBD1. Trimming at V came to 1 base and at J to 0 bases, leaving 4 bases not matched to a gene. The germline V gene encodes CDR1 LGHNA and CDR2 YNFKEQ. The CDR3 extends over 16 amino acids. The CDR3 DNA reads as TGTGCCAGCAGCCAAGGGACAGGGAACTTGAACACTGAAGCTTTCTTT. Its protein is CASSQGTGNLNTEAFF.

The chain employs TRBV10-3 and TRBJ2-7, with 7 positions matching TRBD1. Germline values: CDR1 ENHRY, CDR2 SYGVKD. J gave up 6 bases and V 6 bases, and 11 bases lay outside the gene matches. This CDR3 comprises 14 residues. CDR3 in amino acids: CAIREDREAAEQYF. The CDR3 DNA is TGTGCCATCAGGGAAGACAGGGAAGCGGCCGAGCAGTACTTC.

V usage is TRBV3-1 (or the pseudogene TRBV3-2) and J usage is TRBJ2-1; 8 bases match TRBD2. The CDR3 contains 15 residues. Germline loops: CDR1 LGHDT, CDR2 YNNKEL (reference sequence). V shed 4 bases and J 4 bases; nucleotides not matched to a gene: 6. The CDR3 reads CASSLIAGWYNEQFF. CDR3 nucleotides: TGTGCCAGCAGCCTTATAGCGGGGTGGTACAATGAGCAGTTCTTC.

The chain has TRBV10-3 and TRBJ1-2, with TRBD1 as a possible D gene (5 bases). Trimming took off 6 bases at V and 4 bases at J, with 21 bases between the two ends. CDR3 length: 16 amino acids. Germline assignment: CDR1 ENHRY and CDR2 SYGVKD. The CDR3 coding sequence is TGTGCCATCAGGACGGTAGTGGTCGGGGGGGGCTATGGCTACACCTTC. This codes for CAIRTVVVGGGYGYTF.

CDR3 coding DNA: TGTGCCAGCTCACAAGAAACCGGGACAGGGGGCAACTATGGCTACACCTTC. It translates to CASSQETGTGGNYGYTF. This rearrangement joins TRBV18 to TRBJ1-2, with TRBD1 matching over 12 bases. The CDR3 runs to 17 residues. The J segment lost 2 bases and the V segment lost 4 bases, leaving 8 bases of the junction unmatched. CDR1 and CDR2 from the germline V gene are KGHSH and LQKENI.

This clone was seen only once. The chain links TRBV6-6 to TRBJ1-1; 9 nucleotides match TRBD1. V gave up 7 bases and J gave up 1 base; unmatched junction bases: 7. Germline V gene sequence: CDR1 MNHNY, CDR2 SVGAGI (reference sequence). The CDR3 is 15 amino acids. The DNA of the CDR3 is TGTGCCAGCACTAATGAGGGACAGGGGAACACTGAAGCTTTCTTT. Encoded protein: CASTNEGQGNTEAFF.

V gene TRBV3-1 (or the pseudogene TRBV3-2) combines with J gene TRBJ1-1; possibly TRBD1 for D (5 bases). CDR1 is LGHDT and CDR2 is YNNKEL in the germline V gene (reference sequence). The CDR3 runs to 16 residues. V was trimmed by 4 bases and J by 1 base, leaving 16 bases between them. CDR3 amino acids: CASSLFTTDRNTEAFF. CDR3 DNA: TGTGCCAGCAGCCTATTTACGACAGATCGGAACACTGAAGCTTTCTTT.

The chain uses TRBV24-1 and TRBJ1-2, with D perhaps TRBD1 (6 bases). Per the germline V gene, CDR1 is KGHDR and CDR2 is SFDVKD. There are 12 residues in the CDR3. V was pared by 10 bases and J by 4 bases, with 12 bases between. The CDR3 sequence is CATEGEGYGYTF. The CDR3 DNA reads as TGTGCCACGGAGGGGGAGGGCTATGGCTACACCTTC.

The chain combines TRBV15 with TRBJ1-5; 8 bases align to TRBD1. Per germline, CDR1 LNHNV and CDR2 YYDKDF (reference sequence). Trimming at V came to 1 base and at J to 7 bases, leaving 6 bases not matched to a gene. The length of the CDR3 is 15 residues. The CDR3: CATSRAGQVGQPQHF. The CDR3 nucleotides are TGTGCCACCAGCAGAGCGGGACAGGTAGGACAGCCCCAGCATTTT. Based on the CDR3 plus reference TRBV15 and TRBJ1-5, the full variable domain is DAMVIQNPRYQVTQFGKPVTLSCSQTLNHNVMYWYQQKSSQAPKLLFHYYDKDFNNEADTPDNFQSRRPNTSFCFLDIRSPGLGDTAMYLCATSRAGQVGQPQHFGDGTRLSIL.

The chain carries TRBV7-6 and TRBJ1-6, with D tentatively TRBD1 (5 bases). From germline, CDR1 is SGHVS and CDR2 FNYEAQ. The V and J ends lost 4 bases and 4 bases respectively, with 8 bases between them. This CDR3 comprises 14 residues. The chain's CDR3 is CASSWRQYNSPLHF. In DNA form, the CDR3 reads TGTGCCAGCAGCTGGAGACAGTATAATTCACCCCTCCACTTT.

CDR3 sequence: CASSQFKNTEAFF. CDR3 coding DNA: TGTGCCAGCAGCCAATTTAAGAACACTGAAGCTTTCTTT. J is TRBJ1-1 and V is TRBV14; D gene uncertain. V was shortened by 2 bases and J by 1 base, with 5 bases between the two germline ends. In germline, CDR1 is SGHDN, CDR2 FVKESK. This CDR3 is built from 13 residues.

In its sample, this clone was seen once. The chain joins TRBV12-3 or TRBV12-4 to TRBJ1-2; maybe TRBD1 (5 bases). Between the trimmed V and J ends, which lost 3 bases and 5 bases, there was a span of 10 bases. The CDR3 has 13 amino acids. CDR3 coding DNA: TGTGCCAGCAGTTTTCGGGCAGGGTATGGCTACACCTTC. Amino acids: CASSFRAGYGYTF.

This rearrangement joins TRBV7-6 to TRBJ2-5; D ambiguous. The ends were cut back, 2 bases at V and 3 bases at J, with 10 bases in the middle. This CDR3 has 14 residues. From germline, CDR1 is SGHVS and CDR2 FNYEAQ. In DNA form, the CDR3 reads TGTGCCAGCAGCTTACCATACAGAGAAGAGACCCAGTACTTC. Protein product: CASSLPYREETQYF.

The chain is built from TRBV4-2 and TRBJ2-1; 7 bases are a match to TRBD1. Germline V lookup: CDR1 LGHNA, CDR2 YNFKEQ. Trimming cost V 7 bases and J 7 bases; bases outside gene matches: 10. CDR3 length equals 14 residues. CDR3 DNA sequence: TGTGCCAGCATAAACGAGGGGGCAATGAATGAGCAGTTCTTC. As protein: CASINEGAMNEQFF.